Listed below are T cell receptor beta chains from one sample, sequenced in a study of T cell repertoires in cytomegalovirus infection. TCRdb recomputed calls from the reads with MiXCR, one row per CDR3 protein. The repertoire holds about 260,000 distinct CDR3 sequences, roughly 13% seen once, with around 8.7% in the top ten. Sequences were obtained from PBMCs. These receptors were collected from a human donor in good health (CMV status not recorded). Some clones in this sample may be carry-over from other donors' samples. CDR3s include the opening cysteine and the closing phenylalanine or tryptophan. D genes are given only for firm matches. Clone sizes are given selectively: once, few, many, or a class where the clone is expanded.

clone size: few
V gene: TRBV7-6
D gene: -
J gene: TRBJ1-2
CDR3 DNA: TGTGCCAGCAGCTTTGATTACGCCGCGGGTGGCTACACCTTC
CDR3 protein: CASSFDYAAGGYTF

clone size: many
V gene: TRBV29-1
D gene: TRBD2
J gene: TRBJ2-3
CDR3 DNA: TGCAGCGTTGATAGCGGGGGGCTGGATACGCAGTATTTT
CDR3 protein: CSVDSGGLDTQYF

clone size: many
V gene: TRBV7-2
D gene: -
J gene: TRBJ1-1
CDR3 DNA: TGTGCCAGCAGCCTATTCAGGTCCGCGACTTTCTTT
CDR3 protein: CASSLFRSATFF

clone size: -
V gene: TRBV7-6
D gene: TRBD1
J gene: TRBJ2-1
CDR3 DNA: TGTGCCAGCAGCCTAGGGACAGGGAGGACCTACAATGAGCAGTTCTTC
CDR3 protein: CASSLGTGRTYNEQFF

clone size: many
V gene: TRBV7-2
D gene: -
J gene: TRBJ1-4
CDR3 DNA: TGTGCCAGCAGCTTAGTAACAGGGCCCTTTAATGAAAAACTGTTTTTT
CDR3 protein: CASSLVTGPFNEKLFF

clone size: many
V gene: TRBV27
D gene: TRBD2
J gene: TRBJ2-5
CDR3 DNA: TGTGCCAGCAGTGCGTTTAGGACTAGCGAAGAGACCCAGTACTTC
CDR3 protein: CASSAFRTSEETQYF

clone size: -
V gene: TRBV29-1
D gene: -
J gene: TRBJ1-2
CDR3 DNA: TGCAGCGTTGACACGACAGGCGCCTATGGCTACACCTTC
CDR3 protein: CSVDTTGAYGYTF

clone size: few
V gene: TRBV19
D gene: TRBD1
J gene: TRBJ2-1
CDR3 DNA: TGTGCCAGTAGTATACGTGCCTCGGGACAGGGACCCAATGAGCAGTTCTTC
CDR3 protein: CASSIRASGQGPNEQFF

clone size: -
V gene: TRBV4-2
D gene: TRBD1
J gene: TRBJ2-2
CDR3 DNA: TGTGCCAGCAGCCTGACAGGGTCTCGGAACACCGGGGAGCTGTTTTTT
CDR3 protein: CASSLTGSRNTGELFF

clone size: few
V gene: TRBV6-6
D gene: TRBD2
J gene: TRBJ2-1
CDR3 DNA: TGTGCCAGCAGTTACGTAGCGGGAGGGCCAGGGGAGCAGTTCTTC
CDR3 protein: CASSYVAGGPGEQFF